A single sample gave rise to the 8 T cell receptor beta chains below, sequenced in a study of shared clonotypes between healthy human individuals. Sequenced by immunoSEQ multiplex PCR; TCRdb stores in-frame clones only, minus some. The sample lists 2.3 million or so clones; approximately 95% were seen once. Sequencing was done on a sample of naive CD4+ T cells from PBMCs. Subset here: CD45RA+ positively selected. These receptors were obtained from a young man in good health. Some clones in this sample may be carry-over from other donors' samples.

The chain recombines TRBV21-1 with TRBJ2-7; no check of the table's D call, TRBD1, against the DNA was made. TRBV21-1 is shown as a pseudogene. CDR3 size: 15 residues. The CDR3: CASSTWDRPGDEQYF. The CDR3 DNA sequence: TGTGCCAGCAGCACCTGGGACAGGCCGGGCGACGAGCAGTACTTC.

This rearrangement joins TRBV5-1 to TRBJ1-2; the D gene is possibly TRBD1 (5 bases). CDR1 and CDR2 from the germline V gene are SGHRS and YFSETQ. The length of the CDR3 is 15 residues. Trimming removed 0 bases from V and 4 bases from J, with 13 bases in between. The CDR3 region has the DNA TGCGCCAGCAGCTTGGATGGGGGTTCTCCCTATGGCTACACCTTC. It codes for CASSLDGGSPYGYTF.

This chain links TRBV7-2 with TRBJ1-1; the D is unclear. The CDR3 covers 13 residues. CDR1 SGHTA and CDR2 FQGNSA come from the germline V gene. The ends were cut back, 3 bases at V and 8 bases at J, with 13 bases in the middle. The CDR3 coding sequence is TGTGCCAGCAGCTTCTTTACAGCCTCAGAAGCTTTCTTT. Its translation: CASSFFTASEAFF.

This sequence joins TRBV5-1 and TRBJ2-3; D might be TRBD2 (6 bases). Germline lookup yields CDR1 SGHRS and CDR2 YFSETQ. V was cut by 3 bases and J by 3 bases, with 26 bases left in between. This CDR3 has 19 amino acids. The CDR3 reads CASSSYGLARGLGTDTQYF. CDR3 bases: TGCGCCAGCAGCTCCTATGGGCTAGCCCGGGGGTTGGGGACAGATACGCAGTATTTT. Looking up the rest from reference TRBV5-1 and TRBJ2-3 gives the full variable domain: KAGVTQTPRYLIKTRGQQVTLSCSPISGHRSVSWYQQTPGQGLQFLFEYFSETQRNKGNFPGRFSGRQFSNSRSEMNVSTLELGDSALYLCASSSYGLARGLGTDTQYFGPGTRLTVL.

V usage is TRBV27 and J usage is TRBJ2-1; TRBD1 matches at 7 bases. After removal of 5 bases from V and 5 bases from J, the junction contained 9 bases not matched to a gene. Germline V lookup: CDR1 MNHEY, CDR2 SMNVEV (reference sequence). The CDR3 has 15 residues. The CDR3 DNA reads as TGTGCCAGCAGTGTAACGACAGGGCCAAACAATGAGCAGTTCTTC. It specifies CASSVTTGPNNEQFF.

The chain recombines TRBV7-9 with TRBJ2-2; D unresolved. The CDR3 has 12 residues. Germline V gene data show CDR1 as SEHNR and CDR2 as FQNEAQ (reference sequence). Trimming left V 11 bases short and J 4 bases short, with 11 bases between. CDR3 sequence: CAGDRSTGELFF. CDR3 nucleotide sequence: TGTGCCGGCGACCGGAGCACCGGGGAGCTGTTTTTT. The variable domain in full, with the rest retrieved from reference TRBV7-9 and TRBJ2-2, is DTGVSQNPRHKITKRGQNVTFRCDPISEHNRLYWYRQTLGQGPEFLTYFQNEAQLEKSRLLSDRFSAERPKGSFSTLEIQRTEQGDSAMYLCAGDRSTGELFFGEGSRLTVL.

The J gene is TRBJ2-7, the V gene TRBV28; no clear D gene. From germline, CDR1 is MDHEN and CDR2 SYDVKM. CDR3 length equals 15 residues. V gave up 5 bases and J gave up 2 bases, with 16 bases separating them. CDR3 DNA sequence: TGTGCCAGCAGTCCCCGACCCCCGTCGGCCTACGAGCAGTACTTC. It codes for CASSPRPPSAYEQYF.

The V call is TRBV5-1, the J call TRBJ1-1; TRBD1 might be the D (6 bases). The CDR3 is made up of 15 amino acids. CDR1 and CDR2 (germline): SGHRS, YFSETQ. V shed 4 bases and J shed 5 bases, with 18 bases lying between them. CDR3 nucleotide sequence: TGCGCCAGCAGCGATGAGGACAGCGGTAGGACTGAAGCTTTCTTT. Translating gives CASSDEDSGRTEAFF. Full variable domain (rest looked up from reference TRBV5-1 and TRBJ1-1): KAGVTQTPRYLIKTRGQQVTLSCSPISGHRSVSWYQQTPGQGLQFLFEYFSETQRNKGNFPGRFSGRQFSNSRSEMNVSTLELGDSALYLCASSDEDSGRTEAFFGQGTRLTVV.